Given below is one T cell receptor beta chain in context. Its antigen is not yet known. No much larger clone exists at a distance of one base, and base qualities are not known. The data were taken from a study of CD8+ T cells in alopecia areata (dated by TCRdb to between 2017 and 2018). About the full investigation: The treated patients, all with moderate-to-severe alopecia areata, were enrolled in an open-label pilot trial of oral tofacitinib given at 5 to 10 mg twice daily. Patients stayed on tofacitinib for 6 to 18 months and then had 6 months of follow-up off drug so that delayed response and recurrence could be assessed. To study T cell clonal expansion in alopecia areata, the researchers applied high-throughput TCRbeta sequencing to both the C3H/HeJ mouse model and human patients. Scalp tissue and sorted CD4+ and CD8+ peripheral blood T cells from patchy and totalis/universalis alopecia areata patients and from healthy controls were covered by human TCRbeta sequencing. Patients on tofacitinib were biopsied at baseline and after 4 and 24 weeks of treatment, and several of the patients also had a later scalp biopsy. Scalp clonality was compared among normal scalp (n=4), patchy alopecia areata scalp (n=8), and alopecia totalis/universalis scalp (n=8). RNA came from the PAXgene miRNA kit for fixed scalp, the miRNeasy kit for PBMCs, and the RNeasy kit for mouse skin. TCRbeta CDR3 regions were amplified by immunoSEQ multiplex PCR using 35 Vbeta forward and 13 Jbeta reverse primers. The study at large found these results: Unlike mouse skin, where gammadelta T cells dominate, normal human skin contains resident alphabeta T cells that get sequenced too, which complicates analysis of the scalp TCR repertoire. Lesional scalp, especially in alopecia totalis/universalis, showed higher clonality and more expanded CD8+ clones than normal scalp, suggesting antigenic drive. Compared with mice, TCR sequences shared between patients were less clear, possibly partly because of HLA diversity across the patient population.

The library relied on the immunoSEQ multiplex PCR assay. RNA was extracted from all samples and reverse transcribed into cDNA as template for TCR sequencing. First-strand cDNA was synthesized with SuperScript III using a 2:1 mix of oligo-dT and random hexamers. Amplification bias was assessed with a synthetic immune receptor repertoire, and residual bias was removed computationally. On the authors' methods: Raw reads were preprocessed for error removal, and CDR3 was defined according to IMGT conventions as running from the conserved cysteine to phenylalanine. Clonality was computed by normalizing Shannon entropy by log2 of the number of productive unique TCRs and subtracting the result from 1. Scalp TCRbeta sequences were cross-referenced with sorted blood CD4 and CD8 repertoires so that the CD4 or CD8 identity of scalp clones could be inferred. What TCRdb holds here is the immuneACCESS table cut down to in-frame rearrangements. Part of the clones is not present; checked against another copy, under half of the missing clones reflect an unresolved V gene, and the others are unexplained. The DNA gave D and trimming, while V, J and clone size come from that table. In all, the sample holds roughly 130,000 clones, and approximately 58% of those were seen once. The ten most abundant clones make up roughly 4.8% of the sample.

CDR1 and CDR2 are read off the germline V gene as KGHSH and LQKENI. Between the V and J ends, shortened by 6 bases and 1 base respectively, the junction contains 12 bases. The CDR3 measures 14 amino acids from cysteine to phenylalanine. Only CDR3 DNA is held: 42 bases, read in frame from base 1. The intended sense of this specimen's time point label: baseline before oral tofacitinib. Peripheral blood and lesional scalp punch biopsies were obtained from patients with alopecia areata. PBMCs were separated by density centrifugation and stained for CD3, CD4 and CD8, after which CD4+ and CD8+ T cells were sorted on a FACSAria.

This sample comprised CD4+ T cells sorted from blood, obtained at week 0. The TCR originated in a human donor with alopecia areata. Here the chain combines TRBV18 and TRBJ1-1; TRBD1 might be the D gene, on 6 matching bases. DNA sequence: TGTGCCAGCTCCGTTAACAGGGAGAACACTGAAGCTTTCTTT. It translates as CASSVNRENTEAFF.